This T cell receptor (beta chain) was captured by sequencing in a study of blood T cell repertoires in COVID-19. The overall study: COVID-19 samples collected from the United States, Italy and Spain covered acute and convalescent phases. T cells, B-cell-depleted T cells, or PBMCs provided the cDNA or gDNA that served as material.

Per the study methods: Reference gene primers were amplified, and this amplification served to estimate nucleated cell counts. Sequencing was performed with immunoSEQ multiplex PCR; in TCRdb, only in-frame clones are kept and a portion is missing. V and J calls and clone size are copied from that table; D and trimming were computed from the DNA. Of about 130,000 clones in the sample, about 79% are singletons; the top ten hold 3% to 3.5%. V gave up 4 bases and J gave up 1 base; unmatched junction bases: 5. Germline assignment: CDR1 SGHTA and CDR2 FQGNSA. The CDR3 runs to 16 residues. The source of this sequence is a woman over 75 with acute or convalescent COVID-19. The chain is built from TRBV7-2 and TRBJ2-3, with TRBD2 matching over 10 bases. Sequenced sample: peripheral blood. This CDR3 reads CASSSAAGGGTDTQYF. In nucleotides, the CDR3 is TGTGCCAGCAGCTCAGCAGCGGGGGGGGGCACAGATACGCAGTATTTT.